This TCR beta chain derives from a study of T cell clusters in autoimmune cytopenias. At the level of the study: Per sample, median TRB depth was approximately 47,000 reads, yielding a median roughly 2,000 distinct clonotypes.

This clonotype is identified as medium-sized (0.01 to 0.1%) from frequency. The antigen is not known. TRB was amplified by touch-down multiplex PCR, primer pools A and B combined. Reanalyzing the multiplex PCR reads, TCRdb keeps one entry per CDR3 protein, without DNA. Here the sample table reports under 8,500 distinct CDR3 sequences. The CDR3 extends over 11 amino acids. Overall study findings and caveats: Primary autoimmune cytopenia patients appeared to lack physiological T cell clusters present in healthy donors. Active autoimmune hepatitis patients had roughly 2.7-fold fewer exclusive TRB clusters than healthy donors. TRB repertoire shifts in secondary cytopenia and chronic lymphocytic leukemia mostly reflected lymphoma, not autoimmunity.

TRB amplification used around 260 ng of peripheral blood genomic DNA. The TCR originated in a human donor with an autoimmune cytopenia or autoimmune hepatitis (not recorded which). The sample consisted of peripheral blood. V is TRBV12-3 or TRBV12-4 and J is TRBJ2-3. This CDR3 is CASSFLDTQYF.